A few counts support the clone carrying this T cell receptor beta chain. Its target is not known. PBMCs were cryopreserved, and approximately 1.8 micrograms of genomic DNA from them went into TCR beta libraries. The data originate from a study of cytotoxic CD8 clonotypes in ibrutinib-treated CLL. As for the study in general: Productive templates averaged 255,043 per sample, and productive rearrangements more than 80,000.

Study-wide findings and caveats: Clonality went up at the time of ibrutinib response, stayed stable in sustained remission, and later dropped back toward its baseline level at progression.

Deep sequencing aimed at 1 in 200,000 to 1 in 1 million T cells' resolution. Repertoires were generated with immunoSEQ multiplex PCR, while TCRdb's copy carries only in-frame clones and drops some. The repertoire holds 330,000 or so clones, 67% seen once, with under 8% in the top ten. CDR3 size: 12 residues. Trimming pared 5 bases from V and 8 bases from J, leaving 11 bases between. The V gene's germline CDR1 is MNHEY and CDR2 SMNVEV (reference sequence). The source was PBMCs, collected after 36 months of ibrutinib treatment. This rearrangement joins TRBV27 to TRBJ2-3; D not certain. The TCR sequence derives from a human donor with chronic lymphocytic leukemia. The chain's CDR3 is CASSPILGTQYF. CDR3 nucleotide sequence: TGTGCCAGCAGTCCGATACTGGGTACGCAGTATTTT.